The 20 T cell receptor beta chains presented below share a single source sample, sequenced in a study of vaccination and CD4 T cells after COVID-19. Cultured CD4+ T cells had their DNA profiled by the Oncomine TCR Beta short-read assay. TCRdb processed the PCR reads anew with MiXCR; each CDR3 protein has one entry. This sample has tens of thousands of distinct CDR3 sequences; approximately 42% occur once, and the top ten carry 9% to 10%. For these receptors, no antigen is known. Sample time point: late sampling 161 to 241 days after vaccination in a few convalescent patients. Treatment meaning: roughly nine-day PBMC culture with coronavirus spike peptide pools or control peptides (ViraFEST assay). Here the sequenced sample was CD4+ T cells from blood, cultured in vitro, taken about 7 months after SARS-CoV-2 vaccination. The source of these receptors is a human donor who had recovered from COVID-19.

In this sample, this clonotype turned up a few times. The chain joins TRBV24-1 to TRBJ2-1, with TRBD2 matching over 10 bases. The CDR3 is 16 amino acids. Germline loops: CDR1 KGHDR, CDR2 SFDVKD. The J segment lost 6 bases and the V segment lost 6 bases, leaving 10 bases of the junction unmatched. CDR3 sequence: CATSTGTGTSANEQFF. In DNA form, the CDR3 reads TGTGCCACCAGTACAGGGACCGGGACTAGCGCCAATGAGCAGTTCTTC.

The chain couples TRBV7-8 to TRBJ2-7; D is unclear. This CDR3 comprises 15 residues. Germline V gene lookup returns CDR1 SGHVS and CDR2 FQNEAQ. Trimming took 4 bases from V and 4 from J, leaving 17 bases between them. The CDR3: CASSSLFGQEYEQYF. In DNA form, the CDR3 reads TGTGCCAGCAGCTCCCTCTTTGGGCAGGAGTACGAGCAGTACTTC. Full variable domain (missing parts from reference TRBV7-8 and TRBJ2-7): GAGVSQSPRYKVAKRGQDVALRCDPISGHVSLFWYQQALGQGPEFLTYFQNEAQLDKSGLPSDRFFAERPEGSVSTLKIQRTQQEDSAVYLCASSSLFGQEYEQYFGPGTRLTVT.

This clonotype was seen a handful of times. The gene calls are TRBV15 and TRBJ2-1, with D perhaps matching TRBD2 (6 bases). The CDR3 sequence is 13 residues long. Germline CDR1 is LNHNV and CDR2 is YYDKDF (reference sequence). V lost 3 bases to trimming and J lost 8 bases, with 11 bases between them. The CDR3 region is CATSRREVYEQFF. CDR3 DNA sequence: TGTGCCACCAGCAGGCGGGAAGTCTATGAGCAGTTCTTC.

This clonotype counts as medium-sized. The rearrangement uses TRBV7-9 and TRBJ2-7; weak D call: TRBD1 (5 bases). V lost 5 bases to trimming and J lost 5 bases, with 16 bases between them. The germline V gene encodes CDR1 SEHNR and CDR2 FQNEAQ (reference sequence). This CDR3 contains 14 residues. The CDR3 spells CASSRSAGPHEQYF. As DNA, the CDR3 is TGTGCCAGCAGCCGAAGTGCAGGGCCCCACGAGCAGTACTTC.

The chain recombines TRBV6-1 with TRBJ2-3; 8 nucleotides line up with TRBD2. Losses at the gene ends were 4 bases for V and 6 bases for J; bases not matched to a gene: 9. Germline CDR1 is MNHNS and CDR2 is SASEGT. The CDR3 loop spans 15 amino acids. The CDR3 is CASSGLAINGDTQYF. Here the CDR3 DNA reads TGTGCCAGCAGTGGACTAGCGATTAACGGGGATACGCAGTATTTT.

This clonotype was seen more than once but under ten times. Here the CDR3 DNA reads TGTGCCAGCAGCTTTCGGCGGGAGGGCGGTCGAGAGCAGTATTTT. Translated, it gives CASSFRREGGREQYF. J is TRBJ2-3 and V is TRBV7-9; 9 bases are shared with TRBD2. With 3 bases clipped from V and 11 bases from J, the junction kept 12 bases outside the gene matches. The CDR3 sequence is 15 residues long. The V gene's germline CDR1 is SEHNR and CDR2 FQNEAQ (reference sequence).

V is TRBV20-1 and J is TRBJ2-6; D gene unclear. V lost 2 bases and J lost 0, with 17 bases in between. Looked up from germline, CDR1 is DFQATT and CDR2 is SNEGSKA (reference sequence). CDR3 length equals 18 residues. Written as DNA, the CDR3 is TGCAGTGCTAGAAGCCCGGGCCTAACTCTCTCTGGGGCCAACGTCCTGACTTTC. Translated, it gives CSARSPGLTLSGANVLTF.

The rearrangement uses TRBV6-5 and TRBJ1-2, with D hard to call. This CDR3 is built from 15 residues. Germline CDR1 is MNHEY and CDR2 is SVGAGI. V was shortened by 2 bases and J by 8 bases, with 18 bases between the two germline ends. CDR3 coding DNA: TGTGCCAGCAGTTACCGTATGACCCCGTCGGGGGGCTACACCTTC. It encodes CASSYRMTPSGGYTF.

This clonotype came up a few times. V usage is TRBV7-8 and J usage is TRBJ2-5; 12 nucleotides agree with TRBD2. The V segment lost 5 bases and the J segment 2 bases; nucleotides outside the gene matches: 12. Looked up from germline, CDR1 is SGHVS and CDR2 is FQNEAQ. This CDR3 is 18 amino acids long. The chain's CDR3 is CASSHFRWTSGTQETQYF. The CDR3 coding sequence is TGTGCCAGCAGCCATTTCCGATGGACTAGCGGGACGCAAGAGACCCAGTACTTC.

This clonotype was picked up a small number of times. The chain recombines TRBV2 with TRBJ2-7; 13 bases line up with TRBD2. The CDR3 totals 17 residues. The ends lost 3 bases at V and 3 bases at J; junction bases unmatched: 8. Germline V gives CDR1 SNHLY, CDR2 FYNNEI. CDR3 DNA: TGTGCCAGCAGTGAGTGGACTAGCGGGAGAGTAGGCTACGAGCAGTACTTC. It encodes CASSEWTSGRVGYEQYF.

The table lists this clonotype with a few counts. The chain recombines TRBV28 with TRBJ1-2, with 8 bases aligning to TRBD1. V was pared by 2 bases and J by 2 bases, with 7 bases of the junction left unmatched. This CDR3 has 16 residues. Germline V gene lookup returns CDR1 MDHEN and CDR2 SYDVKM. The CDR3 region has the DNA TGTGCCAGCAGTTTAGACAGGGGCCGATCCAACTATGGCTACACCTTC. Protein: CASSLDRGRSNYGYTF.

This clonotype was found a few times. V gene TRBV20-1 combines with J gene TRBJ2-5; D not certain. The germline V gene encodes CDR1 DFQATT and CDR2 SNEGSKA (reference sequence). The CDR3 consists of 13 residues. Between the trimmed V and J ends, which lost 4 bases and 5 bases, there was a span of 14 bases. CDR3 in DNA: TGCAGTGCTAAAGACGGTGGACGGGAGACCCAGTACTTC. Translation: CSAKDGGRETQYF.

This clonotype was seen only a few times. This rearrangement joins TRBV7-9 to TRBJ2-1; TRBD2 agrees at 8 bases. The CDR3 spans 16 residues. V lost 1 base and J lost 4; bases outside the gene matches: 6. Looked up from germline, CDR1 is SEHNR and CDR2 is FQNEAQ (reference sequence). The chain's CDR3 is CASSLESGSQYNEQFF. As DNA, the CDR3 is TGTGCCAGCAGCTTAGAGAGCGGGAGTCAGTACAATGAGCAGTTCTTC.

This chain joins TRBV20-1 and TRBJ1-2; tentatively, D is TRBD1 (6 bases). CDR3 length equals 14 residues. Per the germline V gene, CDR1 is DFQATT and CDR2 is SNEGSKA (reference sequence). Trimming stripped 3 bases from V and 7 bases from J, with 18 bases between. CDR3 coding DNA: TGCAGTGCTAGGAGGGGGGGAGCTTTTCGTGGCTACACCTTC. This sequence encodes CSARRGGAFRGYTF.

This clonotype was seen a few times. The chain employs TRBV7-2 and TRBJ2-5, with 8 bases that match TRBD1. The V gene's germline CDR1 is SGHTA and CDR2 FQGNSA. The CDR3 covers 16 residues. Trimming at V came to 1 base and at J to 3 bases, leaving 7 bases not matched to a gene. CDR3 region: CASSLGGWTGKETQYF. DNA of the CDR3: TGTGCCAGCAGCTTAGGGGGTTGGACAGGGAAAGAGACCCAGTACTTC.

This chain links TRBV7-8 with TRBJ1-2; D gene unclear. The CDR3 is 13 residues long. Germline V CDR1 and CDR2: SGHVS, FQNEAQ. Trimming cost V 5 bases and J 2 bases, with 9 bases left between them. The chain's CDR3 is CASSPDSNYGYTF. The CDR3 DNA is TGTGCCAGCAGCCCAGACTCAAACTATGGCTACACCTTC.

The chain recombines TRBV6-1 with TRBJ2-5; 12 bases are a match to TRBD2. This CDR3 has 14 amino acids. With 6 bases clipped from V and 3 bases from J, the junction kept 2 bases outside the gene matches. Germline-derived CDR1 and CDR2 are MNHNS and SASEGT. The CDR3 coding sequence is TGTGCCAGCAGGAGGACTAGCGGGGAAGAGACCCAGTACTTC. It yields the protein CASRRTSGEETQYF.

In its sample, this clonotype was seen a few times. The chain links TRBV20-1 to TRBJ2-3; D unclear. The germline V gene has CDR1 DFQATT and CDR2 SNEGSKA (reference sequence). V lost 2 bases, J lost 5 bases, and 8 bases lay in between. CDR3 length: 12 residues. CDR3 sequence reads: CSARPDRDTQYF. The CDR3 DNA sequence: TGCAGTGCTAGACCCGACCGAGATACGCAGTATTTT.

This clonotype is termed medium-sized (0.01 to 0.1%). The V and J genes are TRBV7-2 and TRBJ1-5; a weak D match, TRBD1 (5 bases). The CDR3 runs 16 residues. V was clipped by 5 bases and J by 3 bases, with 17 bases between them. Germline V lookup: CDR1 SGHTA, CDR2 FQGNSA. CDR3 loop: CASSLQSWGSNQPQHF. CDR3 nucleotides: TGTGCCAGCAGCCTTCAGAGTTGGGGCTCCAATCAGCCCCAGCATTTT.

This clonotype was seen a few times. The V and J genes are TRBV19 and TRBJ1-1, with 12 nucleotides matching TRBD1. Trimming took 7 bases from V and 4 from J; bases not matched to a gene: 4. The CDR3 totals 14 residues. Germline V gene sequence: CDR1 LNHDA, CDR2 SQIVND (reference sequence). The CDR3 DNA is TGTGCCAGTACCGGGGACAGGGGGCCCACTGAAGCTTTCTTT. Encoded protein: CASTGDRGPTEAFF.